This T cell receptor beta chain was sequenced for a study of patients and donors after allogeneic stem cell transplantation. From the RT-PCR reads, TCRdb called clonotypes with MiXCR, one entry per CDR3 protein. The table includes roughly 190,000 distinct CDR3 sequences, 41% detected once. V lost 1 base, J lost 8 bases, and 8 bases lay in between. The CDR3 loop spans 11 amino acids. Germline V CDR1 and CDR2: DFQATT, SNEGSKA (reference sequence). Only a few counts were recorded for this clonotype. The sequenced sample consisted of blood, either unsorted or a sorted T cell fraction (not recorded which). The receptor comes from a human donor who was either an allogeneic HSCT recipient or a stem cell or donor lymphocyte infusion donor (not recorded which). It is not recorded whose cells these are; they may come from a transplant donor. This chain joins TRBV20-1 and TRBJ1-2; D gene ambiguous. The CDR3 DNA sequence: TGCAGTGCTAGAGGGGATCGCGGCTACACCTTC. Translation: CSARGDRGYTF.